The 32 T cell receptor beta chains below were found in one sample sequenced in a study of PD-1 blockade in classical Hodgkin lymphoma. Time point: cycle 4 day 1 (C4D1), after 6 weeks of nivolumab. Each patient's relapse followed autologous stem cell transplantation, and brentuximab vedotin exposure varied. CD4+ T cells were purified from thawed PBMCs by magnetic negative selection. Only in-frame clones appear in the TCRdb table, and some are missing; sequencing was by immunoSEQ multiplex PCR. The table includes about 9,700 clones, about 75% detected once. The sequencing here drew on CD4+ T cells from blood, taken before the fourth cycle of nivolumab. The receptors here all came from a human donor with classical Hodgkin lymphoma.

This clone was seen more than once but under ten times. V gene TRBV7-8 combines with J gene TRBJ1-2; D not resolved. V was pared by 1 base and J by 4 bases, with 10 bases between. Looked up from germline, CDR1 is SGHVS and CDR2 is FQNEAQ. The CDR3 consists of 14 residues. DNA for the CDR3: TGTGCCAGCAGCTTAGGACCGGTTTCCTATGGCTACACCTTC. Amino acid sequence: CASSLGPVSYGYTF.

This chain links TRBV6-1 with TRBJ2-2; 7 positions match TRBD1. Germline V gives CDR1 MNHNS, CDR2 SASEGT. The CDR3 runs 14 residues. After removal of 4 bases from V and 2 bases from J, the junction contained 1 base not matched to a gene. The CDR3 nucleotides read TGTGCCAGCAGTGGGGACAGAAACACCGGGGAGCTGTTTTTT. It is translated as CASSGDRNTGELFF.

This clone counts as large. The chain carries TRBV2 and TRBJ1-5, with a weak D call TRBD1 (6 bases). The germline V gene encodes CDR1 SNHLY and CDR2 FYNNEI. This CDR3 contains 15 residues. Trimming cost V 1 base and J 3 bases, with 10 bases left between them. The chain's CDR3 is CASSEGGRVNQPQHF. The CDR3, as DNA: TGTGCCAGCAGTGAAGGGGGGCGGGTCAATCAGCCCCAGCATTTT.

The chain recombines TRBV28 with TRBJ2-5; 10 positions agree with TRBD1. The trim removed 3 bases at V and 5 bases at J, leaving 15 bases unmatched. CDR1 and CDR2 from the germline V gene are MDHEN and SYDVKM. The CDR3 consists of 18 residues. The CDR3 region has the DNA TGTGCCAGCAGTTTTTCTGGATTGAGGGACAGGGGTGAGGAGACCCAGTACTTC. Translation gives CASSFSGLRDRGEETQYF. The whole variable domain, filled in from reference TRBV28 and TRBJ2-5, reads DVKVTQSSRYLVKRTGEKVFLECVQDMDHENMFWYRQDPGLGLRLIYFSYDVKMKEKGDIPEGYSVSREKKERFSLILESASTNQTSMYLCASSFSGLRDRGEETQYFGPGTRLLVL.

The chain joins TRBV15 to TRBJ1-5; 7 nucleotides line up with TRBD1. This CDR3 is 15 amino acids long. The V segment lost 4 bases and the J segment 1 base; nucleotides outside the gene matches: 4. Germline V gene sequence: CDR1 LNHNV, CDR2 YYDKDF (reference sequence). The CDR3 reads CATSNQQGSNQPQHF. The CDR3 DNA reads TGTGCCACCAGCAACCAACAGGGGAGCAATCAGCCCCAGCATTTT. The whole variable domain, remainder taken from reference TRBV15 and TRBJ1-5, is DAMVIQNPRYQVTQFGKPVTLSCSQTLNHNVMYWYQQKSSQAPKLLFHYYDKDFNNEADTPDNFQSRRPNTSFCFLDIRSPGLGDTAMYLCATSNQQGSNQPQHFGDGTRLSIL.

A few counts support this clone. The chain links TRBV9 to TRBJ2-7; D not certain. The germline gives CDR1 SGDLS, CDR2 YYNGEE. The CDR3 is 17 residues long. Trimming pared 0 bases from V and 2 bases from J, leaving 18 bases between. As DNA, the CDR3 is TGTGCCAGCAGCGTAGAAAACAGTTGGCACACTCCCTACGAGCAGTACGTC. It specifies CASSVENSWHTPYEQYV.

The chain uses TRBV5-1 and TRBJ1-1; TRBD1 matches 11 bases. The germline gives CDR1 SGHRS, CDR2 YFSETQ. CDR3 size: 15 residues. The junction had 6 bases not matched to a gene; V was cut back by 4 bases and J by 4 bases. The CDR3 sequence is CASSGFGTGGTEAFF. CDR3 nucleotide sequence: TGCGCCAGCAGCGGGTTTGGGACAGGGGGCACTGAAGCTTTCTTT.

The J gene is TRBJ1-1, the V gene TRBV30; possibly TRBD1 for D (5 bases). Trimming left V 1 base short and J 6 bases short, with 18 bases between. CDR1 and CDR2 from the germline V gene are GTSNPN and SVGIG (reference sequence). This CDR3 region has 15 residues. The CDR3 is CAWSDQGLLASEAFF. CDR3 nucleotides: TGTGCCTGGAGTGATCAGGGCTTGTTGGCGTCTGAAGCTTTCTTT.

The V and J genes are TRBV28 and TRBJ1-6; D unresolved. This CDR3 contains 15 residues. V shed 6 bases and J shed 12 bases, with 21 bases lying between them. CDR1 MDHEN and CDR2 SYDVKM come from the germline V gene. The CDR3 bases are TGTGCCAGCAGGGTTAGGACGGTTCACAGAGAACCCCTCCACTTT. It encodes CASRVRTVHREPLHF.

The CDR3 DNA is TGTGCCAGCCACCAACTAGCGGGGGGGCGAGATACGCAGTATTTT. Translating gives CASHQLAGGRDTQYF. The gene calls are TRBV2 and TRBJ2-3, with 13 bases aligning to TRBD2. The CDR3 is 15 amino acids. J lost 5 bases, V lost 8 bases, and 7 bases had no gene match. CDR1 and CDR2 (germline): SNHLY, FYNNEI.

The rearrangement uses TRBV5-1 and TRBJ1-2, with 10 bases aligning to TRBD1. CDR3 length: 14 amino acids. Germline V gene lookup returns CDR1 SGHRS and CDR2 YFSETQ. J gave up 8 bases and V 0 bases, and 4 bases lay outside the gene matches. The CDR3 DNA reads TGCGCCAGCAGCTTGGGACAGGGGGCCGGGGGCTACACCTTC. It encodes CASSLGQGAGGYTF.

The chain is built from TRBV18 and TRBJ1-1, with TRBD1 matching 9 bases. Germline CDR1 and CDR2: KGHSH and LQKENI. This CDR3 region has 17 residues. J gave up 5 bases and V 3 bases, and 13 bases lay outside the gene matches. The CDR3 DNA sequence: TGTGCCAGCTCACCTGGCGACAGGGGGACAACGGGGACTGAAGCTTTCTTT. Protein sequence: CASSPGDRGTTGTEAFF.

The CDR3 nucleotides are TGTGCCAGCAGCGACTGGATGACAGATACGCAGTATTTT. Residues: CASSDWMTDTQYF. The gene calls are TRBV25-1 and TRBJ2-3; D remains ambiguous. Germline values: CDR1 MGHDK, CDR2 SYGVNS. V lost 6 bases to trimming and J lost 3 bases, with 10 bases between them. The CDR3 loop spans 13 amino acids.

The V call is TRBV2, the J call TRBJ2-3; D gene unclear. The germline V gene encodes CDR1 SNHLY and CDR2 FYNNEI. This CDR3 has 13 amino acids. V was cut by 5 bases and J by 1 base, with 7 bases left in between. CDR3 nucleotide sequence: TGTGCCAGCAGTCAAGGCGGCACAGATACGCAGTATTTT. Translation gives CASSQGGTDTQYF.

The chain employs TRBV5-1 and TRBJ1-3; 7 bases fit TRBD1. Trimming removed 0 bases from V and 4 bases from J; junction bases left unmatched: 7. Germline CDR1 is SGHRS and CDR2 is YFSETQ. The CDR3 is made up of 16 amino acids. CDR3 DNA sequence: TGCGCCAGCAGCTTGGAAGAGACAGGGTCAGGAAACACCATATATTTT. Encoded protein: CASSLEETGSGNTIYF. Combining the CDR3 with reference TRBV5-1 and TRBJ1-3 gives the whole variable domain KAGVTQTPRYLIKTRGQQVTLSCSPISGHRSVSWYQQTPGQGLQFLFEYFSETQRNKGNFPGRFSGRQFSNSRSEMNVSTLELGDSALYLCASSLEETGSGNTIYFGEGSWLTVV.

The table lists this clone with a few counts. The chain has TRBV4-2 and TRBJ1-2, with D unresolved. Germline V gives CDR1 LGHNA, CDR2 YNFKEQ. The V end lost 5 bases, the J end lost 4 bases, and 14 bases lay between the germline ends. This CDR3 has 14 amino acids. CDR3 region: CASSSSGGGYGYTF. CDR3 in DNA: TGTGCCAGCAGCAGTAGTGGAGGAGGCTATGGCTACACCTTC.

V and J are TRBV2 and TRBJ1-1, with D perhaps matching TRBD1 (5 bases). The germline V gene has CDR1 SNHLY and CDR2 FYNNEI. V lost 1 base to trimming and J lost 5 bases, with 8 bases between them. The CDR3 extends over 13 amino acids. CDR3 residues: CASSEVEGTEAFF. DNA of the CDR3: TGTGCCAGCAGTGAAGTTGAGGGGACTGAAGCTTTCTTT.

The rearrangement links TRBV18 to TRBJ1-5; 7 bases match TRBD1. This CDR3 spans 14 amino acids. Unmatched junction bases numbered 4, after V lost 3 bases and J lost 5 bases. From germline, CDR1 is KGHSH and CDR2 LQKENI. CDR3 DNA sequence: TGTGCCAGCTCACCCGGCAGGGGGGATCAGCCCCAGCATTTT. Residues: CASSPGRGDQPQHF.

The J gene is TRBJ1-1, the V gene TRBV10-3, with D possibly matching TRBD1 (5 bases). This CDR3 is built from 13 residues. In germline, CDR1 is ENHRY, CDR2 SYGVKD. V dropped 9 bases and J dropped 2 bases, with 13 bases sitting between them. CDR3 sequence (DNA): TGTGCCATTCGGGACTCGGTCAACACTGAAGCTTTCTTT. It codes for CAIRDSVNTEAFF.

This rearrangement joins TRBV7-8 to TRBJ2-3; 7 bases fit TRBD1. CDR3 length: 11 amino acids. Germline loops: CDR1 SGHVS, CDR2 FQNEAQ. Trimming took 8 bases from V and 6 from J; bases not matched to a gene: 2. For the CDR3, the DNA is TGTGCCAGCGAGGGGGCCGATACGCAGTATTTT. As protein: CASEGADTQYF.

The chain couples TRBV7-9 to TRBJ2-1, with D possibly being TRBD2 (6 bases). Looked up from germline, CDR1 is SEHNR and CDR2 is FQNEAQ (reference sequence). The CDR3 is made up of 16 amino acids. V dropped 5 bases and J dropped 12 bases, with 26 bases sitting between them. In DNA, the CDR3 is TGTGCCAGCAGCCCCCATGGACGGGAGAATGAGCGGCGGCAGTTCTTC. Translation gives CASSPHGRENERRQFF.

This clone has only a few counts. The chain is built from TRBV5-1 and TRBJ2-1; the D is unclear. The CDR3 has 10 residues. V was cut by 7 bases and J by 9 bases, with 8 bases left in between. CDR1 and CDR2 (germline): SGHRS, YFSETQ. The CDR3 is CASPCLEQFF. CDR3 sequence (DNA): TGCGCCAGCCCGTGCCTTGAGCAGTTCTTC. The whole variable domain, filled in from reference TRBV5-1 and TRBJ2-1, reads KAGVTQTPRYLIKTRGQQVTLSCSPISGHRSVSWYQQTPGQGLQFLFEYFSETQRNKGNFPGRFSGRQFSNSRSEMNVSTLELGDSALYLCASPCLEQFFGPGTRLTVL.

This rearrangement joins TRBV20-1 to TRBJ2-3; D unresolved. This CDR3 region has 11 residues. V shed 4 bases and J shed 6 bases, with 8 bases lying between them. Germline V gene sequence: CDR1 DFQATT, CDR2 SNEGSKA (reference sequence). CDR3 sequence reads: CSAKGRDTQYF. As DNA, the CDR3 is TGCAGTGCTAAAGGACGGGATACGCAGTATTTT.

The gene calls are TRBV9 and TRBJ2-1, with D perhaps matching TRBD1 or TRBD2 (5 bases each). This CDR3 spans 15 amino acids. CDR1 SGDLS and CDR2 YYNGEE come from the germline V gene. Trimming removed 6 bases at V and 6 bases at J, with 19 bases between. CDR3 sequence reads: CASKPRGPPGNEQFF. The CDR3 DNA reads as TGTGCCAGCAAGCCCCGGGGCCCTCCCGGCAATGAGCAGTTCTTC.

The count of this clone is one. The chain joins TRBV2 to TRBJ1-4; D is perhaps TRBD1 (5 bases). Germline V gives CDR1 SNHLY, CDR2 FYNNEI. The CDR3 spans 14 residues. V was cut by 6 bases and J by 4 bases, with 12 bases left in between. CDR3 protein: CASSEDILNEKLFF. The DNA for the CDR3 is TGTGCCAGCAGCGAGGACATACTTAATGAAAAACTGTTTTTT.

A few counts support this clone. The rearrangement uses TRBV11-3 and TRBJ2-1; TRBD1 matches at 7 bases. V gave up 4 bases and J gave up 7 bases; unmatched junction bases: 10. The CDR3 contains 15 residues. Germline V gene lookup returns CDR1 SGHNT and CDR2 YENEEA. The CDR3 nucleotides read TGTGCCAGCAGCTACGACAGGGCCCCCTGGAATGAGCAGTTCTTC. Protein product: CASSYDRAPWNEQFF.

Regarding this clone: This CDR3 fails to terminate in the conserved phenylalanine or tryptophan, so it likely reflects a read error. The limits of the CDR3 on the DNA are not certain, so only TCRdb's listed CDR3 is given. The chain combines TRBV6-5 with TRBJ2-3; the tabulated D call, TRBD1, remains unverified against the DNA. Including both end residues, the CDR3 is 10 amino acids long. The germline gives CDR1 MNHEY, CDR2 SVGAGI. CDR3: CASTEKDRGM.

The chain employs TRBV7-9 and TRBJ2-3, with 10 bases that match TRBD1. Trimming removed 5 bases from V and 9 bases from J; junction bases left unmatched: 5. The CDR3 is made up of 13 amino acids. Germline CDR1 and CDR2: SEHNR and FQNEAQ (reference sequence). The CDR3 coding sequence is TGTGCCAGCAGCCGAGAGACAGGGGGCACGCAGTATTTT. It codes for CASSRETGGTQYF. The full variable domain, in which reference TRBV7-9 and TRBJ2-3 provide the parts outside the CDR3, is DTGVSQNPRHKITKRGQNVTFRCDPISEHNRLYWYRQTLGQGPEFLTYFQNEAQLEKSRLLSDRFSAERPKGSFSTLEIQRTEQGDSAMYLCASSRETGGTQYFGPGTRLTVL.

The rearrangement links TRBV6-5 to TRBJ1-1; D is ambiguous. V was clipped by 7 bases and J by 5 bases, with 8 bases between them. The germline V gene has CDR1 MNHEY and CDR2 SVGAGI. This CDR3 has 11 amino acids. This CDR3 is CASMGRTEAFF. CDR3 coding DNA: TGTGCCAGCATGGGGAGGACTGAAGCTTTCTTT.

V and J are TRBV11-2 and TRBJ1-1; no definite D call. CDR1 and CDR2 (germline): SGHAT, FQNNGV. The CDR3 contains 15 residues. V lost 10 bases to trimming and J lost 4 bases, with 22 bases between them. The chain's CDR3 is CATRSGRRMSTEAFF. The CDR3, as DNA: TGTGCCACCAGGTCCGGGCGGCGGATGAGCACTGAAGCTTTCTTT. Full variable domain (remainder filled in from reference TRBV11-2 and TRBJ1-1): EAGVAQSPRYKIIEKRQSVAFWCNPISGHATLYWYQQILGQGPKLLIQFQNNGVVDDSQLPKDRFSAERLKGVDSTLKIQPAKLEDSAVYLCATRSGRRMSTEAFFGQGTRLTVV.

J is TRBJ2-1 and V is TRBV19; 10 bases map to TRBD2. The CDR3 has 16 residues. Germline V gives CDR1 LNHDA, CDR2 SQIVND (reference sequence). V was pared by 2 bases and J by 7 bases, with 8 bases of the junction left unmatched. This chain's CDR3 is CASSIRAAGGRNEQFF. The CDR3 DNA sequence: TGTGCCAGTAGTATAAGAGCAGCGGGGGGGAGGAATGAGCAGTTCTTC.

This chain uses TRBV5-4 with TRBJ1-4, with a possible D match to TRBD1 (5 bases). CDR3 length equals 13 residues. In germline, CDR1 is SGHNT, CDR2 YYREEE (reference sequence). The V end lost 5 bases, the J end lost 6 bases, and 11 bases lay between the germline ends. The CDR3 sequence is CASRGRGDEKLFF. The CDR3 region has the DNA TGTGCCAGCAGGGGACGAGGGGATGAAAAACTGTTTTTT.